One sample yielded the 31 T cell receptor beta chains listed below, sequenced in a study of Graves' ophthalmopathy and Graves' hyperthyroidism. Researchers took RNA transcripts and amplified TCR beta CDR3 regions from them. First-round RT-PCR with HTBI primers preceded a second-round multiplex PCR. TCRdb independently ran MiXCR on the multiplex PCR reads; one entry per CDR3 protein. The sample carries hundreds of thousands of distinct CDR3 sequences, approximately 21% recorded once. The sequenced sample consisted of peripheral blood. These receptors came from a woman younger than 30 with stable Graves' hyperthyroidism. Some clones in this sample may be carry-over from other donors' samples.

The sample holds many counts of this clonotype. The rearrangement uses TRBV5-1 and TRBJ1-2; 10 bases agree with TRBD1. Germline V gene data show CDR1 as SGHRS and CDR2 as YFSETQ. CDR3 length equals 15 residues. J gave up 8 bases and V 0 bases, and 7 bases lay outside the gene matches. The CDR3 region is CASSLVGQGMEGYTF. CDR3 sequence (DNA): TGCGCCAGCAGCTTGGTGGGACAGGGGATGGAGGGCTACACCTTC.

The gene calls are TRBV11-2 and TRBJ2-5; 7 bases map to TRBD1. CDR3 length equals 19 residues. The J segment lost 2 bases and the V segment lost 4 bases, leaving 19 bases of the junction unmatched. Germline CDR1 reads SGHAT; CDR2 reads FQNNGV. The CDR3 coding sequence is TGTGCCAGCAGCTCCGGGCGTAACTGGGGACAGATTGCTCAAGAGACCCAGTACTTC. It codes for CASSSGRNWGQIAQETQYF. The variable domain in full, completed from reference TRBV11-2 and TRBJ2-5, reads EAGVAQSPRYKIIEKRQSVAFWCNPISGHATLYWYQQILGQGPKLLIQFQNNGVVDDSQLPKDRFSAERLKGVDSTLKIQPAKLEDSAVYLCASSSGRNWGQIAQETQYFGPGTRLLVL.

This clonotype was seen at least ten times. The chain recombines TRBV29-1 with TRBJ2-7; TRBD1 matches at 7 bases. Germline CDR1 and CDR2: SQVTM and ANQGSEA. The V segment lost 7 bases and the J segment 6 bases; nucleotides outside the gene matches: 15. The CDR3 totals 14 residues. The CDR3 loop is CSAAAGTDVPEQYF. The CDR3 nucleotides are TGCAGCGCCGCCGCCGGGACAGACGTGCCCGAGCAGTACTTC.

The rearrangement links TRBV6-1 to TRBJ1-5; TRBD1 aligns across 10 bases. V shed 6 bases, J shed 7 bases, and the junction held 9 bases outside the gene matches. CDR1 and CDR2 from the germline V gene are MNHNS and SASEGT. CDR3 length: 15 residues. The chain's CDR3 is CASRGDRGPLQPQHF. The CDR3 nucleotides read TGTGCCAGCAGGGGGGACAGGGGCCCGTTACAGCCCCAGCATTTT.

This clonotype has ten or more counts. CDR3 DNA sequence: TGTGCCAGCAGTACCGGGGGGGCAGCTTTCTTT. This gives the protein CASSTGGAAFF. V usage is TRBV6-1 and J usage is TRBJ1-1; tentatively, D is TRBD1 (6 bases). Germline V gene sequence: CDR1 MNHNS, CDR2 SASEGT. CDR3 size: 11 residues. V was clipped by 5 bases and J by 10 bases, with 11 bases between them.

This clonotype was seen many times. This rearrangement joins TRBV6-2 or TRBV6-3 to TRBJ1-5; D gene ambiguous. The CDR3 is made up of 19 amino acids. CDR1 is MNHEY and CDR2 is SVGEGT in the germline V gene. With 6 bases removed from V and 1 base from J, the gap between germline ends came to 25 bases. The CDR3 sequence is CASSPTYKAGLQSNQPQHF. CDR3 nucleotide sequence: TGTGCCAGCAGCCCCACCTACAAAGCAGGTCTGCAGAGCAATCAGCCCCAGCATTTT.

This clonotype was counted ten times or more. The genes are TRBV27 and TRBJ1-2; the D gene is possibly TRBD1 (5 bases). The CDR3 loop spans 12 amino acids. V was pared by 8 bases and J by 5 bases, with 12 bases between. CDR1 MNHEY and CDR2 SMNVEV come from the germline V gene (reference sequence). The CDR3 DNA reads TGTGCCAGCGGAATTCAGGGTTATGGCTACACCTTC. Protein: CASGIQGYGYTF.

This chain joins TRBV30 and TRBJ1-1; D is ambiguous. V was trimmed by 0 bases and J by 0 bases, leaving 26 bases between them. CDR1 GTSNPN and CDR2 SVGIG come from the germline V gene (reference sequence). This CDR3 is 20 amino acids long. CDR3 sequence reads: CAWSVHMYKATTRMNTEAFF. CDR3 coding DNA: TGTGCCTGGAGTGTACACATGTACAAGGCCACAACCCGCATGAACACTGAAGCTTTCTTT.

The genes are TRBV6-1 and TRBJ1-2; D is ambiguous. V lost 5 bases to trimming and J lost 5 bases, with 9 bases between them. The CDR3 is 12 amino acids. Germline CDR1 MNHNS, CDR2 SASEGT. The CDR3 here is CASSQSLYGYTF. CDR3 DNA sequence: TGTGCCAGCAGTCAAAGCCTGTATGGCTACACCTTC.

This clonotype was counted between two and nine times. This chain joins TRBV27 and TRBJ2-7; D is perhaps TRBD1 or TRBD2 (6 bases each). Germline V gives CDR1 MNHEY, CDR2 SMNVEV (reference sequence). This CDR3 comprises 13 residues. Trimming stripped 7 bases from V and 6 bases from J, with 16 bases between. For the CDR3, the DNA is TGTGCCAGCATCTCATTGGGGGGCGGCGAGCAGTACTTC. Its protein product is CASISLGGGEQYF.

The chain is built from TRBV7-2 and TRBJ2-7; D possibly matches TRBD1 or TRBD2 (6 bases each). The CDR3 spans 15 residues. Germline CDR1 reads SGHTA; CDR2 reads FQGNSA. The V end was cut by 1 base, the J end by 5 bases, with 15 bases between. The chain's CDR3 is CASSLGGARLHEQYF. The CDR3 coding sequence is TGTGCCAGCAGCTTAGGGGGGGCGCGATTGCACGAGCAGTACTTC.

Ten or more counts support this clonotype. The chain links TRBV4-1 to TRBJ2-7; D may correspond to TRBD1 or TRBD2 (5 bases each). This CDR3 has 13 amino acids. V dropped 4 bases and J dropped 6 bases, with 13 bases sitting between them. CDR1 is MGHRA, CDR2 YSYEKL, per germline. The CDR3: CASSLGTSTEQYF. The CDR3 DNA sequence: TGCGCCAGCAGCCTCGGGACCTCGACCGAGCAGTACTTC.

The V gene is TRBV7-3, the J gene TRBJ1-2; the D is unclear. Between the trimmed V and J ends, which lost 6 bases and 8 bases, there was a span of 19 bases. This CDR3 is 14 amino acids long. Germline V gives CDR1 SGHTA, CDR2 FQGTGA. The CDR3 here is CASSRDGGVGGYTF. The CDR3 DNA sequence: TGTGCCAGCAGTCGTGACGGAGGTGTCGGGGGCTACACCTTC.

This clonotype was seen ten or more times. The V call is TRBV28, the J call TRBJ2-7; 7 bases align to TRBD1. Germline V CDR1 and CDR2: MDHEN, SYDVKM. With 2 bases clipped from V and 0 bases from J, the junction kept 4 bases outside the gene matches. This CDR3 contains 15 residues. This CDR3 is CASSLIRGSSYEQYF. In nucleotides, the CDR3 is TGTGCCAGCAGTTTAATCAGGGGGAGCTCCTACGAGCAGTACTTC.

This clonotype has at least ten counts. Here the CDR3 reads CASRELDRGEAFF. DNA for the CDR3: TGTGCCAGCAGGGAATTGGACAGAGGTGAAGCTTTCTTT. V and J are TRBV12-3 or TRBV12-4 and TRBJ1-1, with D perhaps TRBD1 (6 bases). V lost 6 bases and J 7 bases, leaving 15 bases between the germline ends. The CDR3 extends over 13 amino acids.

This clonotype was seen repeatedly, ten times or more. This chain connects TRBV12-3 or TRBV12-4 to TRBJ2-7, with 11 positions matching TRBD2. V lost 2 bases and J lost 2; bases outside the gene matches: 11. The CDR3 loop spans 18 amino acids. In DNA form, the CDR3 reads TGTGCCAGCAGTTTATCTAGCGGGGGGCCCGTAAGTACCTACGAGCAGTACTTC. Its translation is CASSLSSGGPVSTYEQYF.

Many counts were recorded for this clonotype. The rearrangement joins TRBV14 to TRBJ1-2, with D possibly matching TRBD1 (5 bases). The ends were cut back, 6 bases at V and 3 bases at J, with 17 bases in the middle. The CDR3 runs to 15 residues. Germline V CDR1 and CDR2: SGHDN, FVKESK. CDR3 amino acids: CASSDGDRQYYGYTF. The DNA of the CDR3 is TGTGCCAGCAGTGACGGGGACCGTCAATACTATGGCTACACCTTC.

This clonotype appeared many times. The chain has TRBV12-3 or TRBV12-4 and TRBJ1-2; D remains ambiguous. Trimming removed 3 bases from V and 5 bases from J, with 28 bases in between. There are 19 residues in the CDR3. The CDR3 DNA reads TGTGCCAGCAGTTTTTCGGCAGGACGGAAGGCTCCGACCTATTATGGCTACACCTTC. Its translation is CASSFSAGRKAPTYYGYTF.

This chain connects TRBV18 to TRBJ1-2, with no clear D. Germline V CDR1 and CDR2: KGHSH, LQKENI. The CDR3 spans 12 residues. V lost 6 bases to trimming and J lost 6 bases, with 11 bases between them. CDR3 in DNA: TGTGCCAGCTCGTCCTCGGGGAATGGCTACACCTTC. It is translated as CASSSSGNGYTF.

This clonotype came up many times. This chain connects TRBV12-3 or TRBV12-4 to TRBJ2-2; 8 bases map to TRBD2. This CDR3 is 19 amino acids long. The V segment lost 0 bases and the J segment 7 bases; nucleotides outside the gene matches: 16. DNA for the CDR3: TGTGCCAGCAGTTTAGCGCTCCCTGACGGGGGGGCCAATTACGGGGAGCTGTTTTTT. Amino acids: CASSLALPDGGANYGELFF.

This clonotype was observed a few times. The CDR3 DNA reads TGTGCCAGCAGTCACTGGGGGACAGAGGGCACCGGGGAGCTGTTTTTT. The encoded protein is CASSHWGTEGTGELFF. The chain employs TRBV6-5 and TRBJ2-2, with 7 positions matching TRBD1. This CDR3 has 16 amino acids. Germline V gene sequence: CDR1 MNHEY, CDR2 SVGAGI. After removal of 5 bases from V and 4 bases from J, the junction contained 10 bases not matched to a gene.

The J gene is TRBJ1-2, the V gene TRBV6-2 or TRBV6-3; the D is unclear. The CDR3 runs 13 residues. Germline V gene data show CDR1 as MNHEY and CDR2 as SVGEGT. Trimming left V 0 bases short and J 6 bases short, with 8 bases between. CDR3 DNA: TGTGCCAGCAGTTACTCGAGGAAAGATGGCTACACCTTC. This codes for CASSYSRKDGYTF.

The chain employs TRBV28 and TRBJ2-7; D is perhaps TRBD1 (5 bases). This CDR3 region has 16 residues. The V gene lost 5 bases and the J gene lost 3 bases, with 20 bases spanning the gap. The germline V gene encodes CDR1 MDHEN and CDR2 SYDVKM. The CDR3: CASSLMTASTYYEQYF. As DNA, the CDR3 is TGTGCCAGCAGTCTAATGACAGCATCAACCTACTACGAGCAGTACTTC.

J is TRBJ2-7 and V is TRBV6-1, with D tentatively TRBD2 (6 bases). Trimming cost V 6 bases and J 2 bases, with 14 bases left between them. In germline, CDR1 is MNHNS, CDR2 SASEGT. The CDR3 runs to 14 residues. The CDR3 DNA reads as TGTGCCAGCAGACCACCGGGACTCCCCTACGAGCAGTACTTC. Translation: CASRPPGLPYEQYF.

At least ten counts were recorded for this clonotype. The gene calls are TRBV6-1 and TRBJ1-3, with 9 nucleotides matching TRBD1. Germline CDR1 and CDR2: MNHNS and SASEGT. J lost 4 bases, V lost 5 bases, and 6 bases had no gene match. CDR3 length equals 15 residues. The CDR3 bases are TGTGCCAGCAGTCAGGGACAGGGATTAGGAAACACCATATATTTT. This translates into CASSQGQGLGNTIYF.

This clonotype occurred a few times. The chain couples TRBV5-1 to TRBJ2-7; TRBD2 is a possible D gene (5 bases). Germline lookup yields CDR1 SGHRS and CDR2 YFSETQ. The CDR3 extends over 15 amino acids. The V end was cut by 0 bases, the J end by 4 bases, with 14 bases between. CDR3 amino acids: CASSLDLGSGYEQYF. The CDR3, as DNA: TGCGCCAGCAGCTTGGATTTAGGGAGCGGTTACGAGCAGTACTTC.

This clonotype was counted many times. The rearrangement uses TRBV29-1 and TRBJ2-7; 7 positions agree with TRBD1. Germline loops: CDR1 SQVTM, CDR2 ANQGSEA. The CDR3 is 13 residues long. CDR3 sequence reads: CSATRGQQYEQYF. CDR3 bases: TGCAGTGCGACAAGGGGACAGCAATACGAGCAGTACTTC.

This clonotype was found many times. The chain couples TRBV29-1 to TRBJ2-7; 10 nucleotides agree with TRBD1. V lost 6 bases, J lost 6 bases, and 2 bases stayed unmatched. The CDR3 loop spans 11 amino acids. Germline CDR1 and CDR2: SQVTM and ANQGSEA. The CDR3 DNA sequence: TGCAGCGTGGGGGACAGGGGCGAGCAGTACTTC. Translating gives CSVGDRGEQYF.

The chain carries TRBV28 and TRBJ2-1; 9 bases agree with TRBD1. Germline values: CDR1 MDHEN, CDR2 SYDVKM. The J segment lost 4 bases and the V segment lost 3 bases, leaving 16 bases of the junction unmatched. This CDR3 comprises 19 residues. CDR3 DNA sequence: TGTGCCAGCAGTTTCAAGGCGGCGGGGGACAGGGACAAATACAATGAGCAGTTCTTC. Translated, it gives CASSFKAAGDRDKYNEQFF.

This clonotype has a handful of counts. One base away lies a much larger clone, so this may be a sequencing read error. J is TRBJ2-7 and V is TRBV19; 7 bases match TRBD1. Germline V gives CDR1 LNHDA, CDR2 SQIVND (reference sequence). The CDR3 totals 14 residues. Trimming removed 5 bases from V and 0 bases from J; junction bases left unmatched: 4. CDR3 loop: CASSQQGTSYEQYF. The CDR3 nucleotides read TGTGCCAGTAGTCAACAGGGGACCTCCTACGAGCAGTACTTC.

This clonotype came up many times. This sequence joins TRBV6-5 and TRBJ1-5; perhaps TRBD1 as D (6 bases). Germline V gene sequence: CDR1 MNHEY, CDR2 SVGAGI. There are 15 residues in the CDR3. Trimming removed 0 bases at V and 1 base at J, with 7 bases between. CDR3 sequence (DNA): TGTGCCAGCAGTTACTCGGACAGAAGCAATCAGCCCCAGCATTTT. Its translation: CASSYSDRSNQPQHF.